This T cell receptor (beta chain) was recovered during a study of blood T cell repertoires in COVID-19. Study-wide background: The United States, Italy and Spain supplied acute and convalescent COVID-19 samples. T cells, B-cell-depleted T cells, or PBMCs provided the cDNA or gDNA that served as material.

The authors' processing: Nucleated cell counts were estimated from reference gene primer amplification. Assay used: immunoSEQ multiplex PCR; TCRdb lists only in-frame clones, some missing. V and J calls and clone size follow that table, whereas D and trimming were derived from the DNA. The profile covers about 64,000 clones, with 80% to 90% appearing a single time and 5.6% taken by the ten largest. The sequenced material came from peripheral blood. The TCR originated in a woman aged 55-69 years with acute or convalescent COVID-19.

CDR3 residues: CASSERRWTDNYGYTF. The CDR3 nucleotides read TGTGCCAGCAGTGAACGACGCTGGACAGACAACTATGGCTACACCTTC. The chain combines TRBV6-1 with TRBJ1-2; maybe TRBD1 (6 bases). Trimming took off 2 bases at V and 2 bases at J, with 15 bases between the two ends. This CDR3 region has 16 residues. Germline CDR1 MNHNS, CDR2 SASEGT.